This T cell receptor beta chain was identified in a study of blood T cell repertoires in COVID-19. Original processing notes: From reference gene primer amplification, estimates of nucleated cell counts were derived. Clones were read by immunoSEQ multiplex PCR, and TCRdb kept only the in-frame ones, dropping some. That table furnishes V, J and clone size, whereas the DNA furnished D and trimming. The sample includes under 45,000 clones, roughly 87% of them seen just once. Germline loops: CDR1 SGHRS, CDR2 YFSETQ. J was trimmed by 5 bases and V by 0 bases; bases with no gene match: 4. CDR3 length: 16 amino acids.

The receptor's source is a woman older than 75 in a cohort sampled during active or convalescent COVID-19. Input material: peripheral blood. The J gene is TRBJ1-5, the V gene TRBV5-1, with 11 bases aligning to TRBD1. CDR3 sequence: CASSLGGQGAYQPQHF. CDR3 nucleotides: TGCGCCAGCAGCTTGGGAGGACAGGGGGCCTATCAGCCCCAGCATTTT.